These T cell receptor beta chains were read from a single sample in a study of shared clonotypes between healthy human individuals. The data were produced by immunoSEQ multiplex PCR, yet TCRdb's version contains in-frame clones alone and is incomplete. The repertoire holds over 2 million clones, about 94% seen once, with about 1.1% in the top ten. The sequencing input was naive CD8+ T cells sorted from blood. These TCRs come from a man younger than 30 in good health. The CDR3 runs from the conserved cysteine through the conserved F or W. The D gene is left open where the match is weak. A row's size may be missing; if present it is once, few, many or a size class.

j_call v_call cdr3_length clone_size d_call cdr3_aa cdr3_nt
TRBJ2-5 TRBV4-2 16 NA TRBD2 CASSQEALAGGETQYF TGTGCCAGCAGCCAAGAGGCACTAGCGGGGGGGGAGACCCAGTACTTC
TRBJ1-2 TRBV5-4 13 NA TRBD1 CASSTTGEDGYTF TGTGCCAGCAGCACTACAGGGGAAGACGGCTACACCTTC
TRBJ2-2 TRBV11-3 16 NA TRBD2 CASSLDQAGVPGELFF TGTGCCAGCAGCTTAGATCAGGCGGGAGTCCCCGGGGAGCTGTTTTTT
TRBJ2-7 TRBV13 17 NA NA CASSLSPGAENSYEQYF TGTGCCAGCAGCTTAAGCCCGGGGGCAGAGAACTCCTACGAGCAGTACTTC
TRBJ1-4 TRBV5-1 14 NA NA CASRLGQLGEKLFF TGCGCCAGCAGGTTGGGGCAGTTAGGTGAAAAACTGTTTTTT
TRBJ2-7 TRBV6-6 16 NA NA CASSYTGGTDPYEQYF TGTGCCAGCAGTTACACCGGCGGGACTGATCCCTACGAGCAGTACTTC
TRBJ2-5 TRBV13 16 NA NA CASSSIQPQGQETQYF TGTGCCAGCAGCTCAATCCAGCCTCAGGGGCAAGAGACCCAGTACTTC
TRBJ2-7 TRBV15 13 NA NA CATSGSWSGEQYF TGTGCCACCAGTGGGTCGTGGAGCGGCGAGCAGTACTTC
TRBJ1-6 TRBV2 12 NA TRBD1 CAGRQGNSPLHF TGTGCCGGACGACAGGGGAATTCACCCCTCCACTTT
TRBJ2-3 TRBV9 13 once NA CASSVDRTDTQYF TGTGCCAGCAGCGTAGACAGGACAGATACGCAGTATTTT
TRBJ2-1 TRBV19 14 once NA CASSIGEGYNEQFF TGTGCCAGTAGTATAGGTGAAGGCTACAATGAGCAGTTCTTC
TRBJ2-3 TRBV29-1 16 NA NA CSVPFVASAYTDTQYF TGCAGCGTACCGTTCGTGGCTAGCGCCTACACAGATACGCAGTATTTT
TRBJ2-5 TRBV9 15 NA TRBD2 CASSPSGGRGETQYF TGTGCCAGCAGCCCTAGCGGGGGTCGCGGTGAGACCCAGTACTTC
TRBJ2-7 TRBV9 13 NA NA CASSVVEVDEQYF TGTGCCAGCAGCGTAGTGGAAGTGGACGAGCAGTACTTC
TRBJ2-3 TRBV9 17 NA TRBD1 CASSSPWDREDTDTQYF TGTGCCAGCAGCTCCCCGTGGGACAGGGAAGACACAGATACGCAGTATTTT